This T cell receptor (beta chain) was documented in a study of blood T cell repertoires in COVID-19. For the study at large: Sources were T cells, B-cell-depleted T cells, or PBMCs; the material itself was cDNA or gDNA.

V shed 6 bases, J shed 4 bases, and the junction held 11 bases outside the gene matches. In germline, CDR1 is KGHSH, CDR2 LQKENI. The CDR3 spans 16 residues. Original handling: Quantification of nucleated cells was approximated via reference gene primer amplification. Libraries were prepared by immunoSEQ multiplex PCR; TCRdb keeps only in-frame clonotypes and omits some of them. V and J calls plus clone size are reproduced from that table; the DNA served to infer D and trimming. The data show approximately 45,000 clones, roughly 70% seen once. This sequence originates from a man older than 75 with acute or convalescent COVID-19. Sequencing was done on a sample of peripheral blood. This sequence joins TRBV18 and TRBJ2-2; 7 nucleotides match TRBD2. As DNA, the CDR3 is TGTGCCAGCTCTCCGTCGGGCGGGAGCATCACCGGGGAGCTGTTTTTT. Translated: CASSPSGGSITGELFF.